This T cell receptor beta chain was profiled in a study of blood T cell repertoires in COVID-19. Whole-study context: COVID-19 samples from acute and convalescent phases originated in the United States, Italy and Spain. Nucleic acid was either cDNA or gDNA, and it came from T cells, B-cell-depleted T cells, or PBMCs.

Patients at the Seattle site were enrolled during active infection and followed longitudinally. Original methodology: Reference gene primers were amplified, and this amplification served to estimate nucleated cell counts. Some clones are missing from TCRdb's copy, which holds only in-frame ones; the method was immunoSEQ multiplex PCR. V, J and clone size are taken as reported in that table, and D and trimming were inferred from the DNA itself. This sample has about 330,000 clones, with roughly 90% found just once. The TCR sequence derives from a man under 40 with COVID-19, enrolled during active disease. Sequenced sample: peripheral blood.

CDR3 bases: TGTGCTAGTGGTTTCCCGGACAGGTCCGGAAACTCTGGGGCCAACGTCCTGACTTTC. Encoded protein: CASGFPDRSGNSGANVLTF. The chain links TRBV12-5 to TRBJ2-6; 7 bases fit TRBD1. The ends lost 3 bases at V and 0 bases at J; junction bases unmatched: 11. CDR1 LGHNT and CDR2 FRNRAP come from the germline V gene. CDR3 length equals 19 residues.